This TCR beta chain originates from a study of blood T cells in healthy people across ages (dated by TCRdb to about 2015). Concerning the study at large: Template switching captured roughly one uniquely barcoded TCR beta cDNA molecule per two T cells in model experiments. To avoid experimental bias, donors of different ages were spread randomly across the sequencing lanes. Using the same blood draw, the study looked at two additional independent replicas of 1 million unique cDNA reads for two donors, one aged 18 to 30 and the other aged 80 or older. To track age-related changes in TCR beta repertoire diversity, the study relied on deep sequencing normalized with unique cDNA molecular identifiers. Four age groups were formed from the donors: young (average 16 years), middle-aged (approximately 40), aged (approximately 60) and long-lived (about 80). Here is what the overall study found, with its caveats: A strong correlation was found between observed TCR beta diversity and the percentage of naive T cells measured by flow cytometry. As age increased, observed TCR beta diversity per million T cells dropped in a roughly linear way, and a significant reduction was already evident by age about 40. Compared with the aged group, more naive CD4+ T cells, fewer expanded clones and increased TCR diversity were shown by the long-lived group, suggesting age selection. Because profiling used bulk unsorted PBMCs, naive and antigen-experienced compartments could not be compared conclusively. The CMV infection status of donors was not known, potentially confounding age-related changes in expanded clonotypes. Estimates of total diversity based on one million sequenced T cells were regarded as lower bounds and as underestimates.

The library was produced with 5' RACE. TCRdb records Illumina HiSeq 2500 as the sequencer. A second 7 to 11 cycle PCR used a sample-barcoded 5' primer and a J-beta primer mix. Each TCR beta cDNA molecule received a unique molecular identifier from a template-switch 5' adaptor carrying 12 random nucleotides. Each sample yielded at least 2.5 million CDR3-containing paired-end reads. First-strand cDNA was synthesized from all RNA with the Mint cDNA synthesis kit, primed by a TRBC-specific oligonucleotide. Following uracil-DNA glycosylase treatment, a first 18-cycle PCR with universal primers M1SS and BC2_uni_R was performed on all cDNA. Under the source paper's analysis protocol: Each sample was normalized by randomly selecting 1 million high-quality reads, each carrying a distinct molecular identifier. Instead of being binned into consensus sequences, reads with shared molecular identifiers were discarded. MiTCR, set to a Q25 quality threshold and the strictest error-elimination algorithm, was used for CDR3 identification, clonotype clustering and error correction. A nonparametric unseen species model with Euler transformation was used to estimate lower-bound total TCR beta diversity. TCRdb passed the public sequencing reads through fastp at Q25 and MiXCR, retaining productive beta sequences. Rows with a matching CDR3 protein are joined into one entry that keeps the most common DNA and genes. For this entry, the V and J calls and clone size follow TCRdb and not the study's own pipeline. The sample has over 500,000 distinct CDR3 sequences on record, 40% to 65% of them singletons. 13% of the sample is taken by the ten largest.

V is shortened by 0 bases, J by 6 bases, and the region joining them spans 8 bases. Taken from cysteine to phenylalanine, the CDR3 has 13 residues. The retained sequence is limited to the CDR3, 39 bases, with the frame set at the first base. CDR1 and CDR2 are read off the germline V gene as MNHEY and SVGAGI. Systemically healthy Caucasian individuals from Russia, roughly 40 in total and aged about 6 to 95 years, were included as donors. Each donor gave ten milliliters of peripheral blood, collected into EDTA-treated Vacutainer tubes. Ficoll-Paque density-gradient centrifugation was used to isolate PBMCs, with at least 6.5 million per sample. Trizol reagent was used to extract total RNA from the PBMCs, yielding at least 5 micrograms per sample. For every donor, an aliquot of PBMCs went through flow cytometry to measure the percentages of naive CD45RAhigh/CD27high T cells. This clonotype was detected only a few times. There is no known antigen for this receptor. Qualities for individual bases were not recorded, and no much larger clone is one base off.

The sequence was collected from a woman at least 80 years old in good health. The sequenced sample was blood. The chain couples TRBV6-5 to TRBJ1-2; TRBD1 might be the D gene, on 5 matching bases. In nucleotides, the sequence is TGTGCCAGCAGTTACTCAAGGGGAGATGGCTACACCTTC. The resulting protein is CASSYSRGDGYTF.